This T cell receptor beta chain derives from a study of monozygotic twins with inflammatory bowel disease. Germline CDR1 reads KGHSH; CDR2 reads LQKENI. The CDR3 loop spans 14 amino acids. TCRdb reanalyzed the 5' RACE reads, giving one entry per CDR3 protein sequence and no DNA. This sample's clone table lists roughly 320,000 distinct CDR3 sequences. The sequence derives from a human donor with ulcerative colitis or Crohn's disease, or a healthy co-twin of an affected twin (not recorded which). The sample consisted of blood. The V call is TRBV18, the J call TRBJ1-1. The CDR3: CASSPRRENTEAFF.